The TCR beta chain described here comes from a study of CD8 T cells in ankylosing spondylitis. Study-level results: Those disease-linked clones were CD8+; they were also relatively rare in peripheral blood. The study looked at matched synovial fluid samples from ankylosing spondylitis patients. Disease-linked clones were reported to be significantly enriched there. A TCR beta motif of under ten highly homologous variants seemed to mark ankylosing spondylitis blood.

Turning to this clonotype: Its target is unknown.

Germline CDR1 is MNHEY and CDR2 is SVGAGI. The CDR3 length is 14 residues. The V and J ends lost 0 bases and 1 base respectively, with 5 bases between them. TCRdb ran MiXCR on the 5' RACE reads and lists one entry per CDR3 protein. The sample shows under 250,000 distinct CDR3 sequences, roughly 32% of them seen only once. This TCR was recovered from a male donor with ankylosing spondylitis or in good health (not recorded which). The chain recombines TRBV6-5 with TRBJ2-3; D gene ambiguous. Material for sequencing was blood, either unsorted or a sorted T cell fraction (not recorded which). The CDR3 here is CASSYSVGTDTQYF. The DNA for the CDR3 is TGTGCCAGCAGTTACTCCGTCGGCACAGATACGCAGTATTTT.